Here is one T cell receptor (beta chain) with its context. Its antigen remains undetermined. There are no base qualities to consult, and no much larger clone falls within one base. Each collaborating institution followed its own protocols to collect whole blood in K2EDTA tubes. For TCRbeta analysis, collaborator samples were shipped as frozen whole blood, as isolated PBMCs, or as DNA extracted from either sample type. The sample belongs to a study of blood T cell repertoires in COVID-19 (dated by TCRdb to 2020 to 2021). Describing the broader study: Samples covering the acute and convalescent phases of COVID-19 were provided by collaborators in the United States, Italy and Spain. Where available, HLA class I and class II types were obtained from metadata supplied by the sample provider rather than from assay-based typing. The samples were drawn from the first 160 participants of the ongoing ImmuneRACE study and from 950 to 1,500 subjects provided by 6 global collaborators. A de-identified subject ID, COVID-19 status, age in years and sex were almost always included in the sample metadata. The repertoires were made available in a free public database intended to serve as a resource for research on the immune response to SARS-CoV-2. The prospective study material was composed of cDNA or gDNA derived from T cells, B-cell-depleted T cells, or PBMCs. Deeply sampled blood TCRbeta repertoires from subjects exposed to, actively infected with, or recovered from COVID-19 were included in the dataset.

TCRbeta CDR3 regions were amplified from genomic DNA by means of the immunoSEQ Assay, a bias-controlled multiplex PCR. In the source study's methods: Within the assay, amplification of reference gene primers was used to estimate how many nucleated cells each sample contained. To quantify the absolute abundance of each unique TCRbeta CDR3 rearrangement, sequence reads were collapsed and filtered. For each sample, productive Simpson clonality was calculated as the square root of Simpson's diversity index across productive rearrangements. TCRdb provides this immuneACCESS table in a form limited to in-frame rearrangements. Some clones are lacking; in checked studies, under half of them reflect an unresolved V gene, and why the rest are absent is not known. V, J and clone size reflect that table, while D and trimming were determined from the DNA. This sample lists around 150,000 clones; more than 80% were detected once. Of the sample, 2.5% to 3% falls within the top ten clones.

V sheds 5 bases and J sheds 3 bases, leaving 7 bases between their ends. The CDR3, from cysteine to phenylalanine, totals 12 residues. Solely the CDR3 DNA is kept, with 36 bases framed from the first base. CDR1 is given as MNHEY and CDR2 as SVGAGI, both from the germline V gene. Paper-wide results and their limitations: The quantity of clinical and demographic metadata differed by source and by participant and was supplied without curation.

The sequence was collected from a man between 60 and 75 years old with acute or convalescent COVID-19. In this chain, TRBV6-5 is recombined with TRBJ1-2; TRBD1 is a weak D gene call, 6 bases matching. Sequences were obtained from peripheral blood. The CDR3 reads CASSRQDYGYTF. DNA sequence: TGTGCCAGCAGTCGACAGGACTATGGCTACACCTTC.